Here is one TCR beta chain with its context. Its antigen is not yet known. No qualities accompany the bases; no much larger clone lies one base away. The source of the sample is a study of blood T cells in healthy people across ages (dated by TCRdb to between 2014 and 2017). As for the study more broadly: In model experiments, roughly one uniquely barcoded TCR beta cDNA molecule per two T cells was captured by template switching. Using deep sequencing normalized with unique cDNA molecular identifiers, the study measured how TCR beta repertoire diversity changes with age. Donors were grouped into four age groups: young (average roughly 16 years), middle-aged (roughly 38), aged (approximately 58) and long-lived (approximately 78). To avoid experimental bias, donors of different ages were distributed randomly across sequencing lanes. Two additional independent replicas of 1 million unique cDNA reads from the same blood draw were analyzed for two donors (one aged 18 to 30 and one aged 80 or older). Overall results and qualifications from the work: Total diversity estimates from one million sequenced T cells were considered lower bounds and underestimates. As age increased, observed TCR beta diversity per million T cells dropped in a roughly linear way, and a significant reduction was already evident by age 40. Bulk unsorted PBMC profiling prevented conclusive comparison of naive and antigen-experienced compartments. Because donor CMV infection status was unknown, age-related changes in expanded clonotypes were potentially confounded. The long-lived group showed more naive CD4+ T cells, fewer expanded clones and increased TCR diversity than the aged group, suggesting age selection. Observed TCR beta diversity correlated strongly with the percentage of naive T cells measured by flow cytometry.

From cysteine to phenylalanine, the CDR3 is 15 amino acids long. Here the CDR3 DNA is all that survives: 45 bases in frame from base 1. The germline V gene specifies LGHNA as CDR1 and YSLEER as CDR2. V loses 4 bases of germline sequence and J loses 10 bases, and the interval between the two ends is 17 bases. The library came from 5' RACE. A second roughly 6 to 11 cycle PCR used a sample-barcoded 5' primer and a J-beta primer mix. A unique molecular identifier was introduced onto each TCR beta cDNA molecule by a template-switch 5' adaptor carrying 12 random nucleotides. Each sample yielded at least 3 million CDR3-containing paired-end reads. First-strand cDNA synthesis was performed from all RNA using the Mint cDNA synthesis kit, with priming by a TRBC-specific oligonucleotide. All cDNA was treated with uracil-DNA glycosylase and then went through a first 18-cycle PCR with the universal primers M1SS and BC2_uni_R. For the original study's pipeline: Normalization of each sample was performed by random selection of 1 million high-quality reads, each carrying a distinct molecular identifier. Reads with shared molecular identifiers were discarded instead of being binned into consensus sequences. MiTCR, run with a Q25 quality threshold and the strictest error-elimination algorithm, handled CDR3 identification, clonotype clustering and error correction. A nonparametric unseen species model using Euler transformation provided a lower-bound estimate of total TCR beta diversity. In TCRdb, the public reads were trimmed at Q25 with fastp and aligned with MiXCR, with productive beta chains retained. All rows with the same CDR3 protein become a single entry with the most common DNA and genes. The authors' filters were not applied to this entry. A total of around 1,900,000 distinct CDR3 sequences appear in this sample, 39% of them only once. More than 20% of the sample lies in the top ten.

Systemically healthy Caucasian individuals from Russia, 39 in total and aged about 6 to 95 years, were included as donors. Each donor gave ten milliliters of peripheral blood, drawn into EDTA-treated Vacutainer tubes. PBMCs were isolated by Ficoll-Paque density-gradient centrifugation, with at least 7 million obtained per sample. Trizol reagent was used to extract total RNA from the PBMCs, yielding at least 6 micrograms per sample. The percentages of naive CD45RAhigh/CD27high T cells were determined by flow cytometry on a PBMC aliquot from every donor. The V and J segments used are TRBV4-3 and TRBJ1-6, with the D gene not confidently named. The sample consisted of blood. The TCR was taken from a human donor in good health. The base sequence is TGCGCCAGCAGCCCCTACTCGGCATCTGGGTCACCCCTCCACTTT. Protein translation: CASSPYSASGSPLHF.